This T cell receptor (beta chain) was obtained from a study of blood T cell repertoires in COVID-19. The length of the CDR3 is 14 residues. V dropped 3 bases and J dropped 7 bases, with 13 bases sitting between them. Germline V gene data show CDR1 as KGHSH and CDR2 as LQKENI. Clones were sequenced by immunoSEQ multiplex PCR, and TCRdb holds only the in-frame ones, with some missing. The top ten hold 4.5% to 7.5% of the sample, which has around 200,000 clones, 80% to 90% seen once. The chain has TRBV18 and TRBJ1-5; D might be TRBD1 (5 bases). This TCR was sampled from a man older than 75 with acute or convalescent COVID-19. The material sequenced was peripheral blood. The CDR3 here is CASSPARDLQPQHF. In nucleotides, the CDR3 is TGTGCCAGCTCACCGGCCCGGGACTTGCAGCCCCAGCATTTT.